A selection of T cell receptor beta chains follows, all from one sample in a study of radiotherapy plus CTLA-4 blockade in lung cancer. Sequencing was performed with immunoSEQ multiplex PCR; in TCRdb, only in-frame clones are kept and a portion is missing. The data contain approximately 110,000 clones, more than 65% of them singletons. The sample consisted of peripheral blood, taken from a patient treated with radiotherapy plus ipilimumab. The receptor source for this set is a human donor with non-small cell lung cancer that progressed on radiotherapy plus ipilimumab. Some clones in this sample may be carry-over from other donors' samples. The CDR3 runs from the conserved cysteine through the conserved F or W. D genes are given only for firm matches. A clone size is listed for some rows: how often the clone was seen (once, few, many), or a class if it is expanded.

TRBJ1-5,TRBV28,-,few,CASSSHGQTSNQPQHF,TGTGCCAGCAGTTCCCATGGACAGACTAGCAATCAGCCCCAGCATTTT
TRBJ2-7,TRBV21-1,-,-,CASSKATRYEQYF,TGTGCCAGCAGCAAGGCGACAAGATACGAGCAGTACTTC
TRBJ2-5,TRBV7-2,-,-,CASSVQSSQETQYF,TGTGCCAGCAGCGTCCAGTCGAGCCAAGAGACCCAGTACTTC
TRBJ2-2,TRBV2,-,-,CASSGLEGANTGELFF,TGTGCCAGCAGTGGACTGGAGGGGGCGAACACCGGGGAGCTGTTTTTT
TRBJ1-2,TRBV7-6,-,-,CASSLNDVLGYGYTF,TGTGCCAGCAGCTTGAACGATGTCCTGGGTTATGGCTACACCTTC
TRBJ1-1,TRBV7-2,-,once,CASRQTGSNTEAFF,TGTGCCAGCAGACAAACAGGGTCGAACACTGAAGCTTTCTTT
TRBJ1-1,TRBV18,-,once,CASSPLGGFTEAFF,TGTGCCAGCTCACCATTGGGAGGCTTCACTGAAGCTTTCTTT
TRBJ1-6,TRBV27,TRBD1,-,CASSFTRGAYNSPLHF,TGTGCCAGCAGTTTCACCAGGGGGGCCTATAATTCACCCCTCCACTTT
TRBJ1-1,TRBV6-5,-,once,CASSYLPVQNTEAFF,TGTGCCAGCAGTTACTTGCCGGTACAGAACACTGAAGCTTTCTTT
TRBJ2-5,TRBV25-1,TRBD1,-,CASSESGTGQETQYF,TGTGCCAGCAGTGAATCCGGGACAGGTCAGGAGACCCAGTACTTC
TRBJ2-7,TRBV5-1,-,once,CASSLAGTMSYEQYF,TGCGCCAGCAGCTTGGCTGGGACGATGTCCTACGAGCAGTACTTC
TRBJ2-7,TRBV7-2,-,-,CASSAQGYEQYF,TGTGCCAGCAGCGCCCAGGGGTACGAGCAGTACTTC
TRBJ2-5,TRBV5-1,-,-,CASSYVGFEETQYF,TGCGCCAGCAGCTATGTCGGGTTCGAGGAGACCCAGTACTTC
TRBJ2-7,TRBV28,TRBD2,-,CATLGAGAMSYEQYF,TGTGCCACCCTGGGAGCGGGGGCCATGTCCTACGAGCAGTACTTC
TRBJ1-5,TRBV6-5,TRBD1,-,CASSYSRGSNQPQHF,TGTGCCAGCAGTTACTCCAGGGGGAGCAATCAGCCCCAGCATTTT
TRBJ1-5,TRBV6-6,TRBD1,-,CASSYETGGDQPQHF,TGTGCCAGCAGTTACGAGACAGGGGGCGATCAGCCCCAGCATTTT
TRBJ2-3,TRBV7-6,TRBD1,-,CASSKTGTGRDTQYF,TGTGCCAGCAGCAAAACCGGGACAGGGAGAGATACGCAGTATTTT
TRBJ2-1,TRBV27,TRBD2,-,CASSLWGGWNEQFF,TGTGCCAGCAGTTTATGGGGGGGGTGGAATGAGCAGTTCTTC
TRBJ1-5,TRBV2,-,-,CASSEGGGKQPQHF,TGTGCCAGCAGTGAGGGGGGGGGCAAGCAGCCCCAGCATTTT
TRBJ2-2,TRBV4-2,-,-,CASSQGPLTGENTGELFF,TGTGCCAGCAGCCAGGGACCCCTGACAGGAGAGAACACCGGGGAGCTGTTTTTT
TRBJ1-1,TRBV6-4,TRBD1,-,CASSRTGQGRNTEAFF,TGTGCCAGCAGCCGAACGGGACAGGGGCGAAACACTGAAGCTTTCTTT
TRBJ1-1,TRBV5-1,TRBD1,once,CASSSGQGPMNTEAFF,TGCGCCAGCAGCTCGGGACAGGGGCCTATGAACACTGAAGCTTTCTTT
TRBJ1-1,TRBV6-4,TRBD1,-,CASSETMTGGFETAFF,TGTGCCAGCAGCGAAACTATGACAGGGGGCTTTGAGACCGCTTTCTTT
TRBJ1-1,TRBV6-4,TRBD1,-,CASSDQPGQGSEAFF,TGTGCCAGCAGTGACCAGCCGGGACAGGGAAGTGAAGCTTTCTTT
TRBJ2-1,TRBV14,-,-,CASSSGTKSSYNEQFF,TGTGCCAGCAGCTCCGGGACCAAGAGCTCCTACAATGAGCAGTTCTTC
TRBJ2-5,TRBV7-7,-,-,CASSLARSNPETQYF,TGTGCTAGCAGCTTAGCGCGTAGTAATCCGGAGACCCAGTACTTC